This TCR beta chain is drawn from a study of T cell changes during pregnancy in multiple sclerosis. The data were produced by immunoSEQ multiplex PCR, yet TCRdb's version contains in-frame clones alone and is incomplete. The sample consists of around 95,000 clones, 92% of them appearing once. This clonotype was obtained from a female donor with multiple sclerosis, enrolled in a pregnancy study. Specimen: peripheral blood, collected after pregnancy.

CDR3 sequence reads: CASSLGRAGANVLTF. CDR3 DNA: TGTGCCAGCAGCTTAGGCAGGGCTGGGGCCAACGTCCTGACTTTC. The V call is TRBV7-2, the J call TRBJ2-6; tentatively, D is TRBD1 (5 bases). Germline lookup yields CDR1 SGHTA and CDR2 FQGNSA. This CDR3 region has 15 residues. The ends were cut back, 1 base at V and 2 bases at J, with 6 bases in the middle.